This entry describes one T cell receptor beta chain. What it binds is unknown. These data originate in a study of T cells in lung cancer brain metastases. Study summary: Median interval between primary and brain metastasis samples was 300 to 450 days. Study conclusions and caveats: Unique productive clones were significantly fewer in brain metastases: median around 1,500 versus 5,000. The complete infiltrating T cell repertoire may not have been retrieved from FFPE.

Genomic DNA input was about 2 to 5 ug, equal within pairs. Generated by immunoSEQ multiplex PCR, the TCRdb table keeps only in-frame clones and is missing some. The table lists roughly 6,600 clones, 80% to 90% of them singletons. Sample: tumor tissue from the primary lung tumor. This TCR came from a man aged 45-65 years with non-small cell lung cancer.

CDR3 sequence (DNA): TGTGCCAGCAGCTTAGGTAGCGGGGTAAAGACCCAGTACTTC. This translates into CASSLGSGVKTQYF. The chain is built from TRBV11-1 and TRBJ2-5, with 8 bases aligning to TRBD2. The V and J ends lost 1 base and 6 bases, in that order; junction bases with no gene match: 4. The CDR3 has 14 residues. Germline V gives CDR1 SGHAT, CDR2 FQDESV (reference sequence).